The next 30 T cell receptor beta chains were all read from a single sample in a study of CD8 T cells in Susac syndrome. An input of about 0.5 to 1 ug of RNA was subjected to reverse transcription using random hexamers. TCRdb redid the calling of the immunoSEQ multiplex PCR reads with MiXCR, one entry per CDR3 protein. The sample has approximately 210,000 distinct CDR3 sequences; approximately 95% are singletons. The sample was CD4+ T cells from PBMCs. The receptors were sampled from a human donor with multiple sclerosis.

This chain joins TRBV20-1 and TRBJ2-3, with TRBD2 as a possible D gene (6 bases). Germline CDR1 is DFQATT and CDR2 is SNEGSKA (reference sequence). The CDR3 spans 14 residues. Between the trimmed V and J ends, which lost 3 bases and 1 base, there was a span of 11 bases. CDR3 sequence: CSASVADRTDTQYF. In DNA form, the CDR3 reads TGCAGTGCTAGCGTAGCGGACCGCACAGATACGCAGTATTTT.

The gene calls are TRBV20-1 and TRBJ2-3; the D is unclear. The V end was cut by 3 bases, the J end by 2 bases, with 12 bases between. The V gene's germline CDR1 is DFQATT and CDR2 SNEGSKA (reference sequence). The CDR3 sequence is 14 residues long. In DNA, the CDR3 is TGCAGTGCTAGGGCGAACAGATCCACAGATACGCAGTATTTT. This translates into CSARANRSTDTQYF.

The V gene is TRBV20-1, the J gene TRBJ1-1, with D hard to call. The germline V and J ends were trimmed by 1 base and 2 bases, with 11 bases remaining between them. The CDR3 sequence is 14 residues long. CDR1 and CDR2 (germline): DFQATT, SNEGSKA (reference sequence). For the CDR3, the DNA is TGCAGTGCTAGAGGGAACAGCCTTAACACTGAAGCTTTCTTT. Encoded protein: CSARGNSLNTEAFF.

The chain combines TRBV20-1 with TRBJ2-1, with no clear D. The V and J ends lost 5 bases and 5 bases respectively, with 13 bases between them. This CDR3 has 13 residues. Germline V lookup: CDR1 DFQATT, CDR2 SNEGSKA (reference sequence). CDR3 coding DNA: TGCAGTGCTTCGCTACCTATAAACAATGAGCAGTTCTTC. As protein: CSASLPINNEQFF.

This clonotype was picked up a small number of times. The V gene is TRBV5-6, the J gene TRBJ1-2; 7 nucleotides line up with TRBD1. V shed 0 bases and J 2 bases; nucleotides not matched to a gene: 1. CDR3 length: 14 amino acids. The V gene's germline CDR1 is SGHDT and CDR2 YYEEEE. CDR3 nucleotides: TGTGCCAGCAGCTTGGAGACAGGGAACTATGGCTACACCTTC. It encodes CASSLETGNYGYTF.

The chain carries TRBV5-6 and TRBJ2-3; 10 bases agree with TRBD1. Germline lookup yields CDR1 SGHDT and CDR2 YYEEEE. V gave up 4 bases and J gave up 5 bases; unmatched junction bases: 4. The CDR3 is 14 amino acids. CDR3 nucleotides: TGTGCCAGCAGCGGGGACAGGGGAGGAGATACGCAGTATTTT. Its translation is CASSGDRGGDTQYF.

This clonotype was detected only once. The V and J genes are TRBV3-1 and TRBJ2-7; no clear D gene. V was shortened by 8 bases and J by 1 base, with 15 bases between the two germline ends. In germline, CDR1 is LGHDT, CDR2 YNNKEL (reference sequence). This CDR3 is built from 14 residues. CDR3 nucleotides: TGTGCCAGCTCCCGATCCAGGCAATCCTACGAGCAGTACTTC. As protein: CASSRSRQSYEQYF.

Written as DNA, the CDR3 is TGTGCCAGCAGCTTAGAGCGTCGGGGCTACACCTTC. Translated: CASSLERRGYTF. This chain joins TRBV13 and TRBJ1-2; D gene unclear. CDR3 length: 12 residues. Germline loops: CDR1 PRHDT, CDR2 FYEKMQ (reference sequence). V lost 1 base and J 8 bases, leaving 8 bases between the germline ends.

The chain joins TRBV27 to TRBJ2-4, with TRBD2 matching over 7 bases. Germline V gene sequence: CDR1 MNHEY, CDR2 SMNVEV (reference sequence). The CDR3 is 19 amino acids. With V trimmed by 5 bases and J by 3 bases, 19 bases remained unmatched. This chain's CDR3 is CASSPSLRRGVLVKNIQYF. The CDR3 DNA reads TGTGCCAGCAGTCCATCCCTGAGACGGGGGGTGTTAGTCAAAAACATTCAGTACTTC.

This chain joins TRBV3-1 and TRBJ2-7; D gene ambiguous. V was pared by 0 bases and J by 2 bases, with 14 bases between. Germline CDR1 reads LGHDT; CDR2 reads YNNKEL (reference sequence). This CDR3 has 16 residues. DNA for the CDR3: TGTGCCAGCAGCCAAGATGTCGCTGCAGAGACCTACGAGCAGTACTTC. Residues: CASSQDVAAETYEQYF.

The CDR3 coding sequence is TGTGCCAGCAGACCTACAGGCACAGATACGCAGTATTTT. As protein: CASRPTGTDTQYF. The chain combines TRBV9 with TRBJ2-3; no definite D call. The CDR3 extends over 13 amino acids. Trimming pared 5 bases from V and 1 base from J, leaving 8 bases between. Germline loops: CDR1 SGDLS, CDR2 YYNGEE. Full variable domain (missing parts from reference TRBV9 and TRBJ2-3): DSGVTQTPKHLITATGQRVTLRCSPRSGDLSVYWYQQSLDQGLQFLIQYYNGEERAKGNILERFSAQQFPDLHSELNLSSLELGDSALYFCASRPTGTDTQYFGPGTRLTVL.

This chain links TRBV5-1 with TRBJ2-1; D gene uncertain. The CDR3 is made up of 13 amino acids. CDR1 and CDR2 (germline): SGHRS, YFSETQ. V dropped 0 bases and J dropped 5 bases, with 6 bases sitting between them. CDR3 amino acids: CASSLAGNNEQFF. As DNA, the CDR3 is TGCGCCAGCAGCTTGGCAGGAAACAATGAGCAGTTCTTC.

The V call is TRBV9, the J call TRBJ1-6; no firm D call. The germline V and J ends were trimmed by 0 bases and 9 bases, with 10 bases remaining between them. The CDR3 spans 14 residues. CDR1 and CDR2 (germline): SGDLS, YYNGEE. The DNA for the CDR3 is TGTGCCAGCAGCGTAGAGGGCCTGATTTCACCCCTCCACTTT. The encoded protein is CASSVEGLISPLHF.

The chain combines TRBV29-1 with TRBJ2-5, with 8 bases lining up with TRBD1. Germline CDR1 and CDR2: SQVTM and ANQGSEA. V gave up 3 bases and J gave up 4 bases; unmatched junction bases: 1. The CDR3 consists of 12 residues. The CDR3 bases are TGCAGCGTTGACAGGGGGCTAGAGACCCAGTACTTC. Translating it yields CSVDRGLETQYF.

The chain joins TRBV27 to TRBJ1-5, with TRBD1 matching 10 bases. Germline loops: CDR1 MNHEY, CDR2 SMNVEV (reference sequence). V lost 6 bases, J lost 7 bases, and 15 bases stayed unmatched. The CDR3 runs 17 residues. CDR3 nucleotide sequence: TGTGCCAGCAGGGCGACCTCCGGGACAGGGGACCGGCAGCCCCAGCATTTT. It specifies CASRATSGTGDRQPQHF.

The chain employs TRBV5-6 and TRBJ2-2; D call uncertain. This CDR3 has 15 residues. V gave up 2 bases and J gave up 2 bases, with 10 bases separating them. Germline CDR1 and CDR2: SGHDT and YYEEEE. This chain's CDR3 is CASSFPALNTGELFF. Written as DNA, the CDR3 is TGTGCCAGCAGCTTTCCAGCACTCAACACCGGGGAGCTGTTTTTT.

V is TRBV5-1 and J is TRBJ2-5, with D uncertain. Trimming took off 0 bases at V and 4 bases at J, with 10 bases between the two ends. CDR1 SGHRS and CDR2 YFSETQ come from the germline V gene. The CDR3 is made up of 14 amino acids. The CDR3: CASSLGPRRETQYF. The CDR3 DNA is TGCGCCAGCAGCTTGGGGCCACGGCGAGAGACCCAGTACTTC.

The gene calls are TRBV30 and TRBJ2-1; D is perhaps TRBD2 (5 bases). The CDR3 runs 11 residues. Germline V CDR1 and CDR2: GTSNPN, SVGIG (reference sequence). V was trimmed by 4 bases and J by 9 bases, leaving 10 bases between them. The CDR3 sequence is CAWTQLGEQFF. Here the CDR3 DNA reads TGTGCCTGGACCCAACTAGGTGAGCAGTTCTTC.

The V gene is TRBV20-1, the J gene TRBJ1-1, with 8 bases lining up with TRBD1. Germline V gene lookup returns CDR1 DFQATT and CDR2 SNEGSKA (reference sequence). The CDR3 loop spans 11 amino acids. The trim removed 6 bases at V and 8 bases at J, leaving 5 bases unmatched. CDR3 sequence reads: CSAARDREAFF. The CDR3 DNA reads TGCAGTGCGGCTAGGGACAGGGAAGCTTTCTTT.

The J gene is TRBJ2-1, the V gene TRBV20-1, with 8 bases that match TRBD2. Germline loops: CDR1 DFQATT, CDR2 SNEGSKA (reference sequence). The CDR3 length is 10 residues. The V segment lost 6 bases and the J segment 10 bases; nucleotides outside the gene matches: 2. The CDR3 nucleotides read TGCAGTGCAAGACTAGCGGAGCAGTTCTTC. Translation gives CSARLAEQFF.

V and J are TRBV7-3 and TRBJ2-1; D not resolved. CDR1 and CDR2 from the germline V gene are SGHTA and FQGTGA. The CDR3 has 14 amino acids. Trimming left V 5 bases short and J 7 bases short, with 15 bases between. The CDR3 spells CASSPPHQPNEQFF. The DNA of the CDR3 is TGTGCCAGCAGCCCCCCTCATCAACCAAATGAGCAGTTCTTC.

The rearrangement uses TRBV27 and TRBJ1-2; 7 positions match TRBD1. Germline V gives CDR1 MNHEY, CDR2 SMNVEV (reference sequence). With 5 bases clipped from V and 4 bases from J, the junction kept 7 bases outside the gene matches. The CDR3 contains 14 residues. CDR3 DNA sequence: TGTGCCAGCAGTGCCCTGGGACAGATCTATGGCTACACCTTC. Translating gives CASSALGQIYGYTF.

The V gene is TRBV7-9, the J gene TRBJ2-7, with a possible D match to TRBD1 (6 bases). V was pared by 5 bases and J by 3 bases, with 26 bases between. The CDR3 covers 18 residues. Germline CDR1 SEHNR, CDR2 FQNEAQ (reference sequence). The CDR3 bases are TGTGCCAGCAGCCGCAGTCTACGGACAGACCGAACCAACTACGAGCAGTACTTC. This gives the protein CASSRSLRTDRTNYEQYF.

The table lists this clonotype with a count of one. The chain combines TRBV6-5 with TRBJ1-1, with 7 bases aligning to TRBD1. V was clipped by 5 bases and J by 14 bases; unmatched bases: 17. This CDR3 comprises 14 residues. The V gene's germline CDR1 is MNHEY and CDR2 SVGAGI. In DNA, the CDR3 is TGTGCCAGCAGTATGGACAGGCAGATTACCTGGGCGTTCTTT. Protein: CASSMDRQITWAFF.

The rearrangement joins TRBV30 to TRBJ2-1; no clear D. Trimming stripped 2 bases from V and 2 bases from J, with 7 bases between. Germline loops: CDR1 GTSNPN, CDR2 SVGIG (reference sequence). This CDR3 spans 13 amino acids. CDR3 amino acids: CAWSPLPYNEQFF. DNA of the CDR3: TGTGCCTGGAGTCCTTTGCCCTACAATGAGCAGTTCTTC.

The CDR3 nucleotides read TGCAGCGTTGTCTGGGCGGAGACCCAGTACTTC. Encoded protein: CSVVWAETQYF. V and J are TRBV29-1 and TRBJ2-5, with no clear D. Looked up from germline, CDR1 is SQVTM and CDR2 is ANQGSEA. Trimming shortened V by 4 bases and J by 5 bases, and 8 bases separated the two germline ends. This CDR3 region has 11 residues.

The rearrangement joins TRBV9 to TRBJ2-3; D ambiguous. This CDR3 region has 15 residues. CDR1 is SGDLS, CDR2 YYNGEE, per germline. Between the trimmed V and J ends, which lost 4 bases and 2 bases, there was a span of 14 bases. CDR3 DNA sequence: TGTGCCAGCAGCCCACGCTTAGGCGTCACAGATACGCAGTATTTT. Amino acids: CASSPRLGVTDTQYF.

A single count supports this clonotype. This chain connects TRBV20-1 to TRBJ2-5; 7 bases are a match to TRBD1. The junction had 4 bases not matched to a gene; V was cut back by 1 base and J by 5 bases. The CDR3 sequence is 13 residues long. Germline V gene lookup returns CDR1 DFQATT and CDR2 SNEGSKA (reference sequence). The CDR3 DNA reads as TGCAGTGCTAGAGTACAGGGGATGGAGACCCAGTACTTC. Translation gives CSARVQGMETQYF.

V is TRBV29-1 and J is TRBJ2-1; possible D gene TRBD2, 5 bases. This CDR3 has 14 amino acids. The V end lost 4 bases, the J end lost 6 bases, and 16 bases lay between the germline ends. The germline V gene encodes CDR1 SQVTM and CDR2 ANQGSEA. The CDR3 nucleotides are TGCAGCGTTGGATCGCTTACTAGTGGCAATGAGCAGTTCTTC. It yields the protein CSVGSLTSGNEQFF.

This clonotype has only one observation. CDR3 sequence (DNA): TGCGCCAGCGAAGCGGGGGGTAGCACAGATACGCAGTATTTT. Residues: CASEAGGSTDTQYF. The chain carries TRBV5-1 and TRBJ2-3, with 9 positions matching TRBD2. The CDR3 extends over 14 amino acids. Germline trimming cut 7 bases from V and 0 bases from J; bases unmatched to any gene: 3. Germline assignment: CDR1 SGHRS and CDR2 YFSETQ.